A selection of T cell receptor beta chains follows, all from one sample in a study of blood T cell repertoires in COVID-19. Assay used: immunoSEQ multiplex PCR; TCRdb lists only in-frame clones, some missing. The sample has under 250,000 clones, approximately 88% seen once. The source material was peripheral blood. The receptors derive from a man aged 35 to 55 with acute or convalescent COVID-19. The CDR3 runs from the conserved cysteine through the conserved F or W. Clone sizes are given selectively: once, few, many, or a class where the clone is expanded.

cdr3_aa	clone_size	v_call	j_call
CASSPLAHYEQYF	NA	TRBV19	TRBJ2-7
CASSERLAGETQYF	NA	TRBV10-2	TRBJ2-5
CASTAGPNYGYTF	NA	TRBV6-5	TRBJ1-2
CASKNLGLLQETQYF	NA	TRBV28	TRBJ2-5
CASSFQQGNEQYF	NA	TRBV7-9	TRBJ2-7
CASSLWTSGSSGNEQFF	NA	TRBV6-2/TRBV6-3	TRBJ2-1
CASSEDYWAKNIQYF	NA	TRBV2	TRBJ2-4
CASSPLGGGNQPQHF	NA	TRBV5-1	TRBJ1-5
CASIRGFTEAFF	NA	TRBV28	TRBJ1-1
CASSEWGSGGYYEQYF	few	TRBV2	TRBJ2-7
CASSQDRASGRTYEQFF	NA	TRBV4-1	TRBJ2-1
CASSVRGTSGNTIYF	NA	TRBV9	TRBJ1-3
CASSFSGTNYNEQFF	NA	TRBV7-9	TRBJ2-1
CASSPGVWGYTF	NA	TRBV7-8	TRBJ1-2
CASSLLRDRLTDTQYF	NA	TRBV7-9	TRBJ2-3
CASSSLRGRNTGELFF	NA	TRBV7-8	TRBJ2-2
CASSQAGKSDEQYF	NA	TRBV7-2	TRBJ2-7
CASSQDRSWRSPLHF	NA	TRBV4-2	TRBJ1-6
CASSLFTGSYNSPLHF	NA	TRBV28	TRBJ1-6
CASSSPRGGDTEAFF	NA	TRBV19	TRBJ1-1
CASSPFLEGTQNQPQHF	NA	TRBV7-2	TRBJ1-5
CATSDPVTGPETQYF	NA	TRBV24-1	TRBJ2-5
CATSAGGSYNEQFF	NA	TRBV24-1	TRBJ2-1
CASSLVKGAGYGYTF	NA	TRBV5-1	TRBJ1-2
CASSQELESGTDTQYF	NA	TRBV3-1/TRBV3-2	TRBJ2-3
CASSLSGGNTEAFF	NA	TRBV5-1	TRBJ1-1
CASSYHVLAADTQYF	NA	TRBV6-2/TRBV6-3	TRBJ2-3
CASSPRASDPYEQYF	NA	TRBV18	TRBJ2-7
CASSEVRGTSMNTEAFF	NA	TRBV6-1	TRBJ1-1
CASSGRERGSYNEQFF	once	TRBV11-3	TRBJ2-1
CASAHDSPGANVLTF	NA	TRBV19	TRBJ2-6
CASSETDRGENQPQHF	NA	TRBV10-2	TRBJ1-5
CASSVAGTSDEQYF	NA	TRBV9	TRBJ2-7
CAWSVGGPLNTEAFF	NA	TRBV30	TRBJ1-1
CASSQQPAPGADTQYF	NA	TRBV4-1	TRBJ2-3
CASSAGGDLDEQYF	few	TRBV6-4	TRBJ2-7
CATSIRLSVYEQFF	NA	TRBV15	TRBJ2-1
CASSSLRGDGAFF	NA	TRBV5-4	TRBJ1-1
CASSLRPSGSLDTQYF	NA	TRBV7-8	TRBJ2-3
CASSRTRGGEQYF	NA	TRBV11-3	TRBJ2-7
CASTYGGSGNTIYF	NA	TRBV19	TRBJ1-3
CASYGQRYEQYF	NA	TRBV6-5	TRBJ2-7
CASSLSGQGVLEQFF	NA	TRBV4-2	TRBJ2-1
CASSSLRGPTYEQYF	NA	TRBV6-2/TRBV6-3	TRBJ2-7
CASSEGLSYTDTQYF	NA	TRBV9	TRBJ2-3
CASSLQGYEQYF	NA	TRBV28	TRBJ2-7
CATQAGPVNEQFF	NA	TRBV11-2	TRBJ2-1
CASSYSLGAGTEAFF	NA	TRBV6-5	TRBJ1-1
CASSVSRNEQFF	NA	TRBV11-1	TRBJ2-1
CASSPRNDRENTEAFF	NA	TRBV5-1	TRBJ1-1
CASIAPTARQFF	once	TRBV27	TRBJ2-1
CASSTRVGTEAFF	NA	TRBV27	TRBJ1-1
CASSQDATNEKLFF	NA	TRBV4-2	TRBJ1-4
CASSLWRDQETQYF	NA	TRBV5-1	TRBJ2-5